Shown below are 24 T cell receptor beta chains from a single sample sequenced in a study of OX40 agonist ivuxolimab in advanced cancers. Sequencing used immunoSEQ multiplex PCR; TCRdb keeps in-frame clones, though not all of them. The sample consists of roughly 77,000 clones, about 90% of them appearing once. This specimen was CD4+ or CD8+ T cells sorted from blood, taken in a trial of the OX40 agonist ivuxolimab. These TCRs come from an adult with an advanced solid tumor such as melanoma, head and neck, liver or kidney cancer.

The gene calls are TRBV5-4 and TRBJ2-5, with TRBD2 matching over 13 bases. V gave up 0 bases and J gave up 4 bases; unmatched junction bases: 6. Germline V gives CDR1 SGHNT, CDR2 YYREEE (reference sequence). This CDR3 contains 17 residues. The CDR3 bases are TGTGCCAGCAGCTTGGGACTAGCGGGAGGAGTAGGAGAGACCCAGTACTTC. Protein: CASSLGLAGGVGETQYF. Looking up the rest from reference TRBV5-4 and TRBJ2-5 gives the full variable domain: ETGVTQSPTHLIKTRGQQVTLRCSSQSGHNTVSWYQQALGQGPQFIFQYYREEENGRGNFPPRFSGLQFPNYSSELNVNALELDDSALYLCASSLGLAGGVGETQYFGPGTRLLVL.

This clone was recorded once. The rearrangement uses TRBV6-5 and TRBJ2-7; 10 bases agree with TRBD1. The CDR3 has 15 amino acids. Trimming removed 6 bases from V and 3 bases from J; junction bases left unmatched: 8. Germline loops: CDR1 MNHEY, CDR2 SVGAGI. The DNA for the CDR3 is TGTGCCAGCAGACCCGGGACAGGGGTCTTCTACGAGCAGTACTTC. Translating gives CASRPGTGVFYEQYF.

The chain couples TRBV10-3 to TRBJ2-5; D is possibly TRBD1 (6 bases). CDR1 is ENHRY, CDR2 SYGVKD, per germline. The V and J ends lost 6 bases and 1 base respectively, with 9 bases between them. This CDR3 is built from 13 residues. Here the CDR3 reads CAISTGSQETQYF. The CDR3 DNA reads TGTGCCATCAGCACAGGGTCCCAAGAGACCCAGTACTTC.

This chain joins TRBV4-3 and TRBJ2-7; D is perhaps TRBD1 (5 bases). The CDR3 totals 16 residues. Germline V gene data show CDR1 as LGHNA and CDR2 as YSLEER. Deletions cut 0 bases from V and 4 bases from J, with 16 bases between. CDR3 in amino acids: CASSQDGRVPRYEQYF. CDR3 sequence (DNA): TGCGCCAGCAGCCAAGATGGCAGGGTCCCACGTTACGAGCAGTACTTC.

The chain recombines TRBV7-8 with TRBJ2-5, with TRBD2 identical over 8 bases. The CDR3 is 19 amino acids. Germline CDR1 SGHVS, CDR2 FQNEAQ. The V gene end was trimmed by 5 bases and the J gene end by 1 base; junction bases not matched to a gene: 18. The CDR3 reads CASSLPPKEGLVLQETQYF. The CDR3 DNA is TGTGCCAGCAGCCTACCCCCCAAAGAGGGACTAGTGCTCCAAGAGACCCAGTACTTC.

This sequence joins TRBV9 and TRBJ2-2, with D perhaps matching TRBD1 (6 bases). V was clipped by 4 bases and J by 6 bases, with 16 bases between them. The germline V gene has CDR1 SGDLS and CDR2 YYNGEE. The CDR3 is 15 amino acids. This CDR3 is CASSRGSGVPGELFF. The CDR3 nucleotides read TGTGCCAGCAGCCGGGGTTCAGGGGTCCCCGGGGAGCTGTTTTTT.

This chain links TRBV5-1 with TRBJ1-2; possibly TRBD1 for D (6 bases). Per germline, CDR1 SGHRS and CDR2 YFSETQ. V was pared by 0 bases and J by 5 bases, with 14 bases between. The CDR3 runs to 15 residues. The CDR3: CASSLGAGTGYGYTF. CDR3 in DNA: TGCGCCAGCAGCTTGGGAGCGGGAACAGGGTATGGCTACACCTTC. The complete variable domain, with remaining parts taken from reference TRBV5-1 and TRBJ1-2, reads KAGVTQTPRYLIKTRGQQVTLSCSPISGHRSVSWYQQTPGQGLQFLFEYFSETQRNKGNFPGRFSGRQFSNSRSEMNVSTLELGDSALYLCASSLGAGTGYGYTFGSGTRLTVV.

The chain uses TRBV30 and TRBJ2-1; no clear D gene. Looked up from germline, CDR1 is GTSNPN and CDR2 is SVGIG (reference sequence). Trimming left V 2 bases short and J 3 bases short, with 8 bases between. The length of the CDR3 is 13 residues. CDR3 sequence: CAWSIQVYNEQFF. The CDR3 nucleotides read TGTGCCTGGAGTATTCAGGTCTACAATGAGCAGTTCTTC.

This clone has just one count. This chain joins TRBV7-2 and TRBJ2-1, with no clear D. V lost 1 base, J lost 0 bases, and 10 bases lay in between. Germline assignment: CDR1 SGHTA and CDR2 FQGNSA. The CDR3 totals 16 residues. The CDR3 spells CASSLDGPSSYNEQFF. DNA for the CDR3: TGTGCCAGCAGCTTAGACGGGCCGAGCTCCTACAATGAGCAGTTCTTC.

This chain connects TRBV30 to TRBJ1-5, with 9 bases aligning to TRBD1. V was clipped by 2 bases and J by 4 bases; unmatched bases: 3. The CDR3 length is 14 residues. Germline-derived CDR1 and CDR2 are GTSNPN and SVGIG (reference sequence). CDR3 sequence: CAWSFGQGNQPQHF. DNA for the CDR3: TGTGCCTGGAGTTTCGGACAGGGGAATCAGCCCCAGCATTTT. The full variable domain, its missing parts supplied by reference TRBV30 and TRBJ1-5, is SQTIHQWPATLVQPVGSPLSLECTVEGTSNPNLYWYRQAAGRGLQLLFYSVGIGQISSEVPQNLSASRPQDRQFILSSKKLLLSDSGFYLCAWSFGQGNQPQHFGDGTRLSIL.

CDR3 region: CASSFSGSSYEQYF. CDR3 coding DNA: TGTGCCAGCAGCTTTAGCGGTTCCTCCTACGAGCAGTACTTC. This chain links TRBV7-8 with TRBJ2-7, with D possibly matching TRBD2 (6 bases). The CDR3 runs to 14 residues. V was trimmed by 3 bases and J by 0 bases, leaving 9 bases between them. Germline CDR1 reads SGHVS; CDR2 reads FQNEAQ.

The rearrangement joins TRBV4-3 to TRBJ2-1; 7 bases are a match to TRBD2. Germline CDR1 and CDR2: LGHNA and YSLEER. This CDR3 has 15 residues. V trimming: 1 base; J trimming: 8 bases; junction bases outside the gene matches: 8. CDR3: CASSQVGTITHEQFF. CDR3 in DNA: TGCGCCAGCAGCCAAGTGGGGACTATTACCCATGAGCAGTTCTTC.

The chain has TRBV6-5 and TRBJ1-2, with TRBD1 matching over 8 bases. CDR1 MNHEY and CDR2 SVGAGI come from the germline V gene. The CDR3 sequence is 14 residues long. J gave up 8 bases and V 5 bases, and 10 bases lay outside the gene matches. The CDR3 DNA reads as TGTGCCAGCAGTGGACGACAGGGGATAGGCGGCTACACCTTC. Translating gives CASSGRQGIGGYTF.

The CDR3 protein is CASSKGTGVFGETQYF. The CDR3 DNA reads as TGTGCCAGCAGCAAGGGGACAGGGGTTTTCGGGGAGACCCAGTACTTC. The genes are TRBV21-1 and TRBJ2-5; the listed D gene, TRBD1, was not tested against the DNA. TRBV21-1 is deemed a pseudogene. The CDR3 is made up of 16 amino acids.

The chain carries TRBV19 and TRBJ1-2, with D maybe TRBD1 (5 bases). Per germline, CDR1 LNHDA and CDR2 SQIVND (reference sequence). The CDR3 spans 13 residues. Trimming stripped 10 bases from V and 3 bases from J, with 15 bases between. The CDR3 loop reads CANQNGRDYGYTF. CDR3 nucleotide sequence: TGTGCCAATCAAAACGGCAGGGACTATGGCTACACCTTC.

This clone appeared once. The chain uses TRBV18 and TRBJ2-3, with D unclear. The CDR3 runs 15 residues. Looked up from germline, CDR1 is KGHSH and CDR2 is LQKENI. Trimming removed 7 bases at V and 0 bases at J, with 14 bases between. This chain's CDR3 is CASFARATSTDTQYF. For the CDR3, the DNA is TGTGCCAGCTTTGCCCGGGCAACCAGCACAGATACGCAGTATTTT.

The chain uses TRBV2 and TRBJ2-2, with 7 bases matching TRBD2. CDR1 is SNHLY, CDR2 FYNNEI, per germline. The CDR3 is made up of 16 amino acids. The V and J ends lost 2 bases and 5 bases, in that order; junction bases with no gene match: 8. This chain's CDR3 is CASSERSGRGTGELFF. For the CDR3, the DNA is TGTGCCAGCAGTGAACGTAGCGGGCGGGGAACCGGGGAGCTGTTTTTT.

The genes are TRBV19 and TRBJ2-3, with 9 bases identical to TRBD2. J was trimmed by 0 bases and V by 5 bases; bases with no gene match: 6. Germline lookup yields CDR1 LNHDA and CDR2 SQIVND (reference sequence). CDR3 size: 16 residues. Here the CDR3 DNA reads TGTGCCAGTAGTTTTCTAGCGGGATTAAGCACAGATACGCAGTATTTT. This translates into CASSFLAGLSTDTQYF.

This chain links TRBV5-1 with TRBJ2-1, with D tentatively TRBD1 or TRBD2 (5 bases each). Germline CDR1 reads SGHRS; CDR2 reads YFSETQ. The CDR3 length is 13 residues. V lost 4 bases, J lost 8 bases, and 13 bases lay in between. DNA of the CDR3: TGCGCCAGCAGCCCGGGGCCGGGCTATGAGCAGTTCTTC. Amino acids: CASSPGPGYEQFF.

The chain combines TRBV6-1 with TRBJ1-3; tentative D call: TRBD1 (6 bases). V was pared by 7 bases and J by 2 bases, with 12 bases between. This CDR3 contains 14 residues. Germline CDR1 and CDR2: MNHNS and SASEGT. Written as DNA, the CDR3 is TGTGCCAGCATCAGGGGTCTGACTGGAAACACCATATATTTT. Protein sequence: CASIRGLTGNTIYF.

This rearrangement joins TRBV6-1 to TRBJ1-1; D unresolved. The V and J ends lost 3 bases and 5 bases respectively, with 16 bases between them. This CDR3 is 15 amino acids long. Germline V gives CDR1 MNHNS, CDR2 SASEGT. CDR3 amino acids: CASSELTGGSTEAFF. In nucleotides, the CDR3 is TGTGCCAGCAGTGAGCTCACGGGAGGGAGTACTGAAGCTTTCTTT.

V and J are TRBV7-2 and TRBJ2-7; 9 bases are a match to TRBD1. Germline V CDR1 and CDR2: SGHTA, FQGNSA. The V segment lost 3 bases and the J segment 4 bases; nucleotides outside the gene matches: 4. CDR3 length equals 14 residues. This chain's CDR3 is CASSFSGQGYEQYF. The DNA of the CDR3 is TGTGCCAGCAGCTTTTCCGGACAGGGGTACGAGCAGTACTTC. The full variable domain, completed using reference TRBV7-2 and TRBJ2-7, is GAGVSQSPSNKVTEKGKDVELRCDPISGHTALYWYRQSLGQGLEFLIYFQGNSAPDKSGLPSDRFSAERTGGSVSTLTIQRTQQEDSAVYLCASSFSGQGYEQYFGPGTRLTVT.

CDR3 residues: CASSPIGGEGTEAFF. The CDR3 DNA sequence: TGTGCCAGCTCACCCATCGGGGGGGAAGGGACTGAAGCTTTCTTT. The chain combines TRBV18 with TRBJ1-1; D may be TRBD1 (5 bases). CDR1 and CDR2 (germline): KGHSH, LQKENI. The CDR3 loop spans 15 amino acids. Trimming stripped 3 bases from V and 5 bases from J, with 16 bases between.

V gene TRBV7-2 combines with J gene TRBJ1-6, with a tentative D call TRBD1 (6 bases). V lost 1 base, J lost 5 bases, and 12 bases lay in between. The germline V gene encodes CDR1 SGHTA and CDR2 FQGNSA. The CDR3 is made up of 16 amino acids. CDR3 bases: TGTGCCAGCAGCTTAGTTGGACAGCGGAATAATTCACCCCTCCACTTT. Translation gives CASSLVGQRNNSPLHF.